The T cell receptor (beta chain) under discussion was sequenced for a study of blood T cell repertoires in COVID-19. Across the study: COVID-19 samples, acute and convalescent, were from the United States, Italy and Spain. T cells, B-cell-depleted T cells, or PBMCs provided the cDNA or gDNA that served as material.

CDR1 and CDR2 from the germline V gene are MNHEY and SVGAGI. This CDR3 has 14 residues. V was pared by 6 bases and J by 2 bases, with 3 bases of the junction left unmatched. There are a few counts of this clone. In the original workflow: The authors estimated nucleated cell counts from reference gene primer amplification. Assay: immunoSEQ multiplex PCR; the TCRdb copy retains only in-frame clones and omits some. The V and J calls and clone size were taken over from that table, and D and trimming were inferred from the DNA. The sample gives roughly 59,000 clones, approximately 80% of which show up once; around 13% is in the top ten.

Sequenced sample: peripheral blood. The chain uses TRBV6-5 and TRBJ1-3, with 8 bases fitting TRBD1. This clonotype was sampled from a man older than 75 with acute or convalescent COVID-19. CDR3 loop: CASRETGAGNTIYF. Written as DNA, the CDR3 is TGTGCCAGCAGAGAGACAGGGGCTGGAAACACCATATATTTT.